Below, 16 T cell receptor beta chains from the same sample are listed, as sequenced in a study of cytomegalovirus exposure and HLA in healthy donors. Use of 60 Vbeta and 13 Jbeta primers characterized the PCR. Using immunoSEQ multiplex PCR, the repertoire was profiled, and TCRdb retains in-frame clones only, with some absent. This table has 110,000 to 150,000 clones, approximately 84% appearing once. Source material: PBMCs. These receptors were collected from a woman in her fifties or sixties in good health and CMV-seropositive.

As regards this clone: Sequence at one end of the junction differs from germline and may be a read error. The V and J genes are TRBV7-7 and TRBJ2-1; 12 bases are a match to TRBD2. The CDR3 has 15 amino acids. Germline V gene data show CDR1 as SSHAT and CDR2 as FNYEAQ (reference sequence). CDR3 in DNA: TGTGCTAGCAGCCCCTCTCTAGCGGGAGGGAATGAGCAGTTCTTC. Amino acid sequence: CASSPSLAGGNEQFF.

Here the CDR3 DNA reads TGTGCCAGCAGCCCCCGGCGAGGGAACACCGGGGAGCTGTTTTTT. Translated: CASSPRRGNTGELFF. The V call is TRBV7-6, the J call TRBJ2-2; no definite D call. The V gene's germline CDR1 is SGHVS and CDR2 FNYEAQ. The V end was cut by 5 bases, the J end by 1 base, with 11 bases between. The CDR3 consists of 15 residues.

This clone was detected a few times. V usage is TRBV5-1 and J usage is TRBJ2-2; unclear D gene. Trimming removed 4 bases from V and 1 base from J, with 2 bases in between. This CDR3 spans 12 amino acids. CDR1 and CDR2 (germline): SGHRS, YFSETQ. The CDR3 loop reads CASSQNTGELFF. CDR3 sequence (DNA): TGCGCCAGCAGCCAGAACACCGGGGAGCTGTTTTTT.

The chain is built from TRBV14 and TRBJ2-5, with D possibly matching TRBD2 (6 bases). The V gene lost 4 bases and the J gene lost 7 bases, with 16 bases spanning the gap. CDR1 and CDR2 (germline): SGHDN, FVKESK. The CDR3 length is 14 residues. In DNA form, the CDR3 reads TGTGCCAGCAGCCCAAGCGGACGGAGGGGGACCCAGTACTTC. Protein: CASSPSGRRGTQYF.

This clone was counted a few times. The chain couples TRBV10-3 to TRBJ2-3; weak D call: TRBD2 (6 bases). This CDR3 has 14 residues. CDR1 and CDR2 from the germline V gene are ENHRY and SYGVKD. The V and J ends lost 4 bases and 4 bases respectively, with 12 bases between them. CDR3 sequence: CAISVRGSADTQYF. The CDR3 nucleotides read TGTGCCATCAGTGTTCGGGGGAGCGCAGATACGCAGTATTTT.

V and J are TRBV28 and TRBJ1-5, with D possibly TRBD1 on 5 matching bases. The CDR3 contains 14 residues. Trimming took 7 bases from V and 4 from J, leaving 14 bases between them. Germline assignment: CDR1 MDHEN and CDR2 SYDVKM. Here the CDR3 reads CASTLGQVNQPQHF. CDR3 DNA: TGTGCCAGCACCTTGGGGCAGGTAAATCAGCCCCAGCATTTT.

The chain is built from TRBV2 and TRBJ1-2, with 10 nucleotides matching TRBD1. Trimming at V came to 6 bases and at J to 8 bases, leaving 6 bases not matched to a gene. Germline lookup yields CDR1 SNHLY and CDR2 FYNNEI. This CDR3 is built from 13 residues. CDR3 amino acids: CASRKGQGMGYTF. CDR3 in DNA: TGTGCCAGCAGGAAGGGACAGGGGATGGGCTACACCTTC.

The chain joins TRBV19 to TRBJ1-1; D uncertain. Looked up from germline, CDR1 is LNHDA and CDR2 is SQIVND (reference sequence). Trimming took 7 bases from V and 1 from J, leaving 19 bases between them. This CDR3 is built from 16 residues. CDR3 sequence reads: CASNWRRRVSNTEAFF. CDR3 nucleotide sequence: TGTGCCAGTAACTGGCGGCGGCGCGTTTCGAACACTGAAGCTTTCTTT. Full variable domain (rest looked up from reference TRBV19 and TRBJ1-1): DGGITQSPKYLFRKEGQNVTLSCEQNLNHDAMYWYRQDPGQGLRLIYYSQIVNDFQKGDIAEGYSVSREKKESFPLTVTSAQKNPTAFYLCASNWRRRVSNTEAFFGQGTRLTVV.

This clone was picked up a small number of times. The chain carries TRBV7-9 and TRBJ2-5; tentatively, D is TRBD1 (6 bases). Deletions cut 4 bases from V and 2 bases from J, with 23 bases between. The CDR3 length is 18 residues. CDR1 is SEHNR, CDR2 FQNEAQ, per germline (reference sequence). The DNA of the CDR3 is TGTGCCAGCAGCTCCTCGTTGGGCTCCATAGGGGGACAAGAGACCCAGTACTTC. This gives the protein CASSSSLGSIGGQETQYF.

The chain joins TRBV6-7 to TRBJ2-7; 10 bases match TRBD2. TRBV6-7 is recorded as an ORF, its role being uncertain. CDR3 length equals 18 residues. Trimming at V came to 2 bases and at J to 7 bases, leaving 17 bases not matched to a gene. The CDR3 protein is CASSYPKGTSENLNEQYF. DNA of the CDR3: TGTGCCAGCAGTTACCCAAAAGGGACTAGCGAGAATCTAAATGAGCAGTACTTC.

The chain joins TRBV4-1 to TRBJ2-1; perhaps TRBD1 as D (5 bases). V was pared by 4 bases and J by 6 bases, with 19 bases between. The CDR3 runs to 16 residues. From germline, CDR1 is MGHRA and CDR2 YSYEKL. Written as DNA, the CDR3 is TGCGCCAGCAGCCCAATCCCTTCAGGGTTGGCCAATGAGCAGTTCTTC. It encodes CASSPIPSGLANEQFF.

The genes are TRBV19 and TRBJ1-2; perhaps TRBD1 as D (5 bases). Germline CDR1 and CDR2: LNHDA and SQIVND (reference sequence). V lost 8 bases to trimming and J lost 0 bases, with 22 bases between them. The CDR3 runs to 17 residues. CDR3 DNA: TGTGCCAGTCGTACCTCGGGCATATGGGGGGCTAACTATGGCTACACCTTC. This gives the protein CASRTSGIWGANYGYTF.

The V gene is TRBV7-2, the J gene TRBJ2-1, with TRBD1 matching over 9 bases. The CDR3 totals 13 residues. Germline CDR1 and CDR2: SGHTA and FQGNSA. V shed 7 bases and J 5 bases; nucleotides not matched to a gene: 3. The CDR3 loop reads CASKGQGNNEQFF. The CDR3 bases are TGTGCCAGCAAGGGACAGGGAAACAATGAGCAGTTCTTC. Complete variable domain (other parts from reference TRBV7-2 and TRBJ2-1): GAGVSQSPSNKVTEKGKDVELRCDPISGHTALYWYRQSLGQGLEFLIYFQGNSAPDKSGLPSDRFSAERTGGSVSTLTIQRTQQEDSAVYLCASKGQGNNEQFFGPGTRLTVL.

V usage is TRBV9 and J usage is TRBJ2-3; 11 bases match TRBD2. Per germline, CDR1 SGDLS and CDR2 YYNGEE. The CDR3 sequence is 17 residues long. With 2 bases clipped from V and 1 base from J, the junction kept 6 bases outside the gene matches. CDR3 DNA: TGTGCCAGCAGCGTGGCTAAGACTAGCGGGGGCACAGATACGCAGTATTTT. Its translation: CASSVAKTSGGTDTQYF.

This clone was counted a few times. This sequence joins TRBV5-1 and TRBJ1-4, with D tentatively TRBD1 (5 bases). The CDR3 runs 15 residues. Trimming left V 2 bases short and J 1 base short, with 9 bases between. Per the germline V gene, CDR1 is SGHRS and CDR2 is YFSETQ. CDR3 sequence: CASSFNGGTNEKLFF. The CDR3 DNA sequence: TGCGCCAGCAGCTTTAACGGGGGAACTAATGAAAAACTGTTTTTT.

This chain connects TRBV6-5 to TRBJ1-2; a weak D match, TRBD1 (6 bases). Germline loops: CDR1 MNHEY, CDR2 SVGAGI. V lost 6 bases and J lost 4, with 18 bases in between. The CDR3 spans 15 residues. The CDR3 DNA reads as TGTGCCAGCAGGCCACAGGGACCCTTAGGCTATGGCTACACCTTC. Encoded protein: CASRPQGPLGYGYTF.